A single sample is the source of the 15 T cell receptor beta chains below, sequenced in a study of T cell repertoires and HLA-DP antigens. Their specific antigens are unknown. Clones were read by immunoSEQ multiplex PCR, and TCRdb kept only the in-frame ones, dropping some. There are approximately 110,000 clones in the sample; approximately 92% occur only once, and approximately 0.29% lies in the top ten. The sequencing sample was made of CD4+ T cells from PBMCs. All receptors come from a woman aged 18-35 years in good health and CMV-seronegative.

Here the CDR3 reads CASSRWDRGGGTDTQYF. The DNA for the CDR3 is TGTGCCAGCAGCAGATGGGACAGGGGTGGGGGCACAGATACGCAGTATTTT. V usage is TRBV28 and J usage is TRBJ2-3; 10 positions match TRBD1. J gave up 1 base and V 6 bases, and 10 bases lay outside the gene matches. Germline V gene sequence: CDR1 MDHEN, CDR2 SYDVKM. CDR3 length equals 17 residues.

This rearrangement joins TRBV9 to TRBJ2-3; D gene uncertain. The CDR3 runs 15 residues. Trimming took 0 bases from V and 1 from J, leaving 9 bases between them. Per germline, CDR1 SGDLS and CDR2 YYNGEE. DNA of the CDR3: TGTGCCAGCAGCGTAGGCAATACGGGCACAGATACGCAGTATTTT. This encodes CASSVGNTGTDTQYF.

V gene TRBV25-1 combines with J gene TRBJ1-4; no clear D. Germline V gene data show CDR1 as MGHDK and CDR2 as SYGVNS. The CDR3 contains 12 residues. The V end was cut by 8 bases, the J end by 4 bases, with 8 bases between. The CDR3 DNA is TGTGCCAGCCGCAGCTATAATGAAAAACTGTTTTTT. It codes for CASRSYNEKLFF.

DNA for the CDR3: TGTGCCAGCAGGGCTAACTCTGGAAACACCATATATTTT. Translating gives CASRANSGNTIYF. This chain uses TRBV2 with TRBJ1-3; no reliable D call. This CDR3 is built from 13 residues. Trimming took 6 bases from V and 0 from J, leaving 6 bases between them. Germline CDR1 reads SNHLY; CDR2 reads FYNNEI.

CDR3 sequence (DNA): TGCAGCGTAGCCGGGACGGAGAGCTCCTACAATGAGCAGTTCTTC. Translation gives CSVAGTESSYNEQFF. This chain joins TRBV29-1 and TRBJ2-1; TRBD1 or TRBD2 may be the D gene (5 bases each). Germline values: CDR1 SQVTM, CDR2 ANQGSEA. This CDR3 has 15 residues. The V end was cut by 6 bases, the J end by 0 bases, with 15 bases between.

This chain links TRBV6-5 with TRBJ2-7, with D possibly matching TRBD2 (5 bases). The CDR3 sequence is 13 residues long. The V end lost 0 bases, the J end lost 3 bases, and 6 bases lay between the germline ends. Looked up from germline, CDR1 is MNHEY and CDR2 is SVGAGI. DNA for the CDR3: TGTGCCAGCAGTTACTCCCGGGGCTACGAGCAGTACTTC. Its protein product is CASSYSRGYEQYF.

This chain links TRBV7-3 with TRBJ2-5, with D perhaps being TRBD1 or TRBD2 (5 bases each). Germline CDR1 reads SGHTA; CDR2 reads FQGTGA. The V end was cut by 5 bases, the J end by 5 bases, with 15 bases between. This CDR3 contains 14 residues. The CDR3 DNA reads TGTGCCAGCAGCCCCAGGGAGTCCAGGGAGACCCAGTACTTC. As protein: CASSPRESRETQYF.

The rearrangement links TRBV7-2 to TRBJ2-4; 10 positions match TRBD1. This CDR3 is 15 amino acids long. Germline values: CDR1 SGHTA, CDR2 FQGNSA. Unmatched junction bases numbered 3, after V lost 4 bases and J lost 3 bases. CDR3 bases: TGTGCCAGCAGCTGGGGGGACAGGGGCAAAAACATTCAGTACTTC. Translated: CASSWGDRGKNIQYF. Looking up the rest from reference TRBV7-2 and TRBJ2-4 gives the full variable domain: GAGVSQSPSNKVTEKGKDVELRCDPISGHTALYWYRQSLGQGLEFLIYFQGNSAPDKSGLPSDRFSAERTGGSVSTLTIQRTQQEDSAVYLCASSWGDRGKNIQYFGAGTRLSVL.

This chain connects TRBV6-1 to TRBJ2-7; 12 bases align to TRBD1. CDR1 is MNHNS and CDR2 is SASEGT in the germline V gene. Germline trimming cut 6 bases from V and 2 bases from J; bases unmatched to any gene: 2. The CDR3 has 14 amino acids. The CDR3 DNA is TGTGCCAGCAGGGGACAGGGGGCCACCTACGAGCAGTACGTC. This encodes CASRGQGATYEQYV.

J is TRBJ2-5 and V is TRBV7-3; no firm D call. The V and J ends lost 2 bases and 5 bases respectively, with 9 bases between them. Looked up from germline, CDR1 is SGHTA and CDR2 is FQGTGA. The CDR3 loop spans 13 amino acids. CDR3 sequence reads: CASSLGVAETQYF. The CDR3 coding sequence is TGTGCCAGCAGCTTAGGGGTTGCGGAGACCCAGTACTTC.

The CDR3 DNA follows: TGCGCCAGCAAGACAGGGTGGGGCACCGGGGAGCTGTTTTTT. Translation gives CASKTGWGTGELFF. V is TRBV4-1 and J is TRBJ2-2, with 7 bases fitting TRBD1. V shed 7 bases, J shed 4 bases, and the junction held 6 bases outside the gene matches. In germline, CDR1 is MGHRA, CDR2 YSYEKL. The CDR3 totals 14 residues.

The V and J genes are TRBV11-3 and TRBJ2-2; D remains ambiguous. The germline V and J ends were trimmed by 8 bases and 2 bases, with 12 bases remaining between them. Germline V CDR1 and CDR2: SGHNT, YENEEA. The CDR3 has 14 amino acids. The CDR3 coding sequence is TGTGCCAGCGGGCTAGGGCCCAACACCGGGGAGCTGTTTTTT. Translating it yields CASGLGPNTGELFF.

The chain links TRBV28 to TRBJ2-3; possible D gene TRBD1, 6 bases. Trimming left V 5 bases short and J 0 bases short, with 21 bases between. The germline gives CDR1 MDHEN, CDR2 SYDVKM. This CDR3 comprises 18 residues. The CDR3 DNA reads TGTGCCAGCAGTGCGAGGCCCAGCAGGGGACCAAGCACAGATACGCAGTATTTT. Its translation is CASSARPSRGPSTDTQYF.

This clone was found once. V and J are TRBV14 and TRBJ2-3, with TRBD2 matching over 10 bases. The CDR3 spans 15 residues. The V and J ends lost 4 bases and 2 bases, in that order; junction bases with no gene match: 3. CDR1 SGHDN and CDR2 FVKESK come from the germline V gene. The CDR3 nucleotides are TGTGCCAGCAGCCTAGGACTAGCGGCCACAGATACGCAGTATTTT. Protein: CASSLGLAATDTQYF.

V is TRBV2 and J is TRBJ1-5, with TRBD1 identical over 7 bases. J gave up 2 bases and V 8 bases, and 6 bases lay outside the gene matches. CDR3 length: 14 residues. Germline V gene lookup returns CDR1 SNHLY and CDR2 FYNNEI. The chain's CDR3 is CASQGVRGNQPQHF. The CDR3 DNA reads as TGTGCCAGCCAGGGGGTTAGGGGCAATCAGCCCCAGCATTTT.